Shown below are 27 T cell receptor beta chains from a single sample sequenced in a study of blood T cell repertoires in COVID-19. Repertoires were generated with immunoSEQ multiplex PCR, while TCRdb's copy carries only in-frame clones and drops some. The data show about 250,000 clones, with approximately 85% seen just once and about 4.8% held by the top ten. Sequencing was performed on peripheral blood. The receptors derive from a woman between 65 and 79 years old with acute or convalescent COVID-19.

As DNA, the CDR3 is TGCGCCAGCAGCTTGGAACAGGGCTACGAGCAGTACTTC. Residues: CASSLEQGYEQYF. The rearrangement joins TRBV5-1 to TRBJ2-7; the D gene is possibly TRBD1 (6 bases). The ends were cut back, 0 bases at V and 3 bases at J, with 7 bases in the middle. The CDR3 has 13 residues. CDR1 is SGHRS and CDR2 is YFSETQ in the germline V gene.

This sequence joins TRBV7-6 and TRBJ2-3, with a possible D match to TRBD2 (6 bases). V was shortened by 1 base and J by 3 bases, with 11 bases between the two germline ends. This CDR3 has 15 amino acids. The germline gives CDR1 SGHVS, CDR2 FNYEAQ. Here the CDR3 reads CASSLGGGRTDTQYF. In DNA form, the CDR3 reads TGTGCCAGCAGCTTAGGTGGAGGGAGGACAGATACGCAGTATTTT.

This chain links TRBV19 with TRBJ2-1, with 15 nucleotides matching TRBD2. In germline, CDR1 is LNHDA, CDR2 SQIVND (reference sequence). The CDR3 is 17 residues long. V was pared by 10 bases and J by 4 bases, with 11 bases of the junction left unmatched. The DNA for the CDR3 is TGTGCCACCCAACTATCCGGGACTAGCGGGGGGTACAATGAGCAGTTCTTC. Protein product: CATQLSGTSGGYNEQFF.

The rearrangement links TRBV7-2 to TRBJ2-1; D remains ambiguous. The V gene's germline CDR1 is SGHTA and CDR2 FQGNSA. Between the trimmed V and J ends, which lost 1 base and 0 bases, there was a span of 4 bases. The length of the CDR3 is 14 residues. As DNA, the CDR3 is TGTGCCAGCAGCTTAGATAGCTCCTACAATGAGCAGTTCTTC. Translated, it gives CASSLDSSYNEQFF.

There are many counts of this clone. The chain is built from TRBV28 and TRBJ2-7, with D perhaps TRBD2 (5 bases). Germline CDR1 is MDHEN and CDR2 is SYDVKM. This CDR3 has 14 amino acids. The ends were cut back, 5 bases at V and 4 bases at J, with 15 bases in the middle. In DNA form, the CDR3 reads TGTGCCAGCAGTCCCCCGGGTAGCGTGTACGAGCAGTACTTC. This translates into CASSPPGSVYEQYF.

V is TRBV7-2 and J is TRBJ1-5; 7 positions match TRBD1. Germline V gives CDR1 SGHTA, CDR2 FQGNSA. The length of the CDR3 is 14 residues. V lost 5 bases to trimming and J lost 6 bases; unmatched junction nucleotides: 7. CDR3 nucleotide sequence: TGTGCCAGCAGCCAGGGGGATTGGGCTCAGCCCCAGCATTTT. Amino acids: CASSQGDWAQPQHF.

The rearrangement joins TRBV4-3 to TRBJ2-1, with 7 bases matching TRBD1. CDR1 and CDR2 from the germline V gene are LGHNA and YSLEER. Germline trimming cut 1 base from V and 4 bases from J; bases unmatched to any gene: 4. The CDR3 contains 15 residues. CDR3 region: CASSQGGGQYNEQFF. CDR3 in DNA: TGCGCCAGCAGCCAAGGAGGGGGCCAATACAATGAGCAGTTCTTC.

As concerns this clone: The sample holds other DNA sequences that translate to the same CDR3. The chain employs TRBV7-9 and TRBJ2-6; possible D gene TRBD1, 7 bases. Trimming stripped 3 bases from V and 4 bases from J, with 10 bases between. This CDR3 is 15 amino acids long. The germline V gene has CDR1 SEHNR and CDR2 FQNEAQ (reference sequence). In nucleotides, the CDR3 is TGTGCCAGCAGCTTGGAGGGGGCCGGGGCCAACGTCCTGACTTTC. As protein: CASSLEGAGANVLTF.

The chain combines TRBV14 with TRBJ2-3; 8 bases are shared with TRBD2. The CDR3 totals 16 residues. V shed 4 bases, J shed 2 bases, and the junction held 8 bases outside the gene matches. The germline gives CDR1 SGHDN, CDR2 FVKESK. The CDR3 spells CASSPGGRPPTDTQYF. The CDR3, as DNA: TGTGCCAGCAGCCCGGGGGGGCGTCCACCCACAGATACGCAGTATTTT.

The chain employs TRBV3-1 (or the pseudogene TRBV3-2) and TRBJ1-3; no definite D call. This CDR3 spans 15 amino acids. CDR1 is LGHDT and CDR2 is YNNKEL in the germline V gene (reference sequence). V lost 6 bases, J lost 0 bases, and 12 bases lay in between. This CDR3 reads CASSGVPGSGNTIYF. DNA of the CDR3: TGTGCCAGCAGTGGAGTCCCGGGCTCTGGAAACACCATATATTTT.

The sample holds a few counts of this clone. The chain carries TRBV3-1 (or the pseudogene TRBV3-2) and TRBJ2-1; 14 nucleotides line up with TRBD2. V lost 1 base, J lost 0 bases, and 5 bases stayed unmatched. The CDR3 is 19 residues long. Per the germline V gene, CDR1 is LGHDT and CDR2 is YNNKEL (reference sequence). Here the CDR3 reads CASSQGGLAGAYSYNEQFF. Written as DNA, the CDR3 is TGTGCCAGCAGCCAAGGGGGACTAGCGGGGGCCTACTCCTACAATGAGCAGTTCTTC.

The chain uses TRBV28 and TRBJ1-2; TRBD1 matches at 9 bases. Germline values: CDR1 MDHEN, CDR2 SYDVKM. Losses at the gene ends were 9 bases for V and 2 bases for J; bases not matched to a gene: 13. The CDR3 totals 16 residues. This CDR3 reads CASSFPGQGRNYGYTF. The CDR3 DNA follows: TGTGCCAGTTCCTTCCCGGGACAGGGCCGAAACTATGGCTACACCTTC.

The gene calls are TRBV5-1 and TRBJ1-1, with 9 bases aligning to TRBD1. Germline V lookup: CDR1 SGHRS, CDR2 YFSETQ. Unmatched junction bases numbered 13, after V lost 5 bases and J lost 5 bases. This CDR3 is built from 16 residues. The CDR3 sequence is CASSMTGTGKLTEAFF. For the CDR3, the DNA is TGCGCCAGCAGTATGACCGGGACAGGGAAGTTGACTGAAGCTTTCTTT.

CDR3 sequence: CASSDRGSQETQYF. DNA of the CDR3: TGCGCCAGCAGTGACAGAGGCAGTCAAGAGACCCAGTACTTC. The genes are TRBV10-1 and TRBJ2-5, with D hard to call. V lost 3 bases, J lost 2 bases, and 10 bases lay in between. CDR3 length: 14 residues. Germline loops: CDR1 WNHNN, CDR2 SYGVQD (reference sequence).

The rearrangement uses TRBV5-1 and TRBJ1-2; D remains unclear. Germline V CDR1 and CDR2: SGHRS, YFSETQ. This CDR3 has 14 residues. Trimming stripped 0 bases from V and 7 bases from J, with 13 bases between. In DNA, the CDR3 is TGCGCCAGCAGCTTGGACAGTCCCCTGGGTGGCTACACCTTC. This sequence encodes CASSLDSPLGGYTF.

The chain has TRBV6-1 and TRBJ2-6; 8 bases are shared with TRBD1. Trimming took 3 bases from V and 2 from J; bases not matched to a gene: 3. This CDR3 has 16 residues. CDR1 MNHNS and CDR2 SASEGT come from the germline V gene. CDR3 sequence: CASSDRGLTGANVLTF. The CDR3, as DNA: TGTGCCAGCAGTGACAGGGGGCTTACTGGGGCCAACGTCCTGACTTTC.

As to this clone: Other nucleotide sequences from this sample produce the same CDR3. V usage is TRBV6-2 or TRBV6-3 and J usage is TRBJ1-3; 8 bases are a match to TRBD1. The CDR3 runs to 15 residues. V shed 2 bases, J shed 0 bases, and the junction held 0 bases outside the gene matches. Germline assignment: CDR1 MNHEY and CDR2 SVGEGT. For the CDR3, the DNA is TGTGCCAGCAGTTACACAGGGGGCTCTGGAAACACCATATATTTT. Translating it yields CASSYTGGSGNTIYF.

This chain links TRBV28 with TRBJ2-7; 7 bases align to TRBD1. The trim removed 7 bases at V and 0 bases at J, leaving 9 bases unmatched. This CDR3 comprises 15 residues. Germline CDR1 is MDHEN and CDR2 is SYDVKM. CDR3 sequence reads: CASTWRGGISYEQYF. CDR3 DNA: TGTGCCAGCACCTGGAGAGGGGGCATCTCCTACGAGCAGTACTTC.

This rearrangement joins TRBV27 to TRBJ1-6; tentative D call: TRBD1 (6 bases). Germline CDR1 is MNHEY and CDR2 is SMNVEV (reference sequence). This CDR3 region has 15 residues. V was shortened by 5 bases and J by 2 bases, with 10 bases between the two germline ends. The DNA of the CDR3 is TGTGCCAGCAGTACACAGGGCACCTATAATTCACCCCTCCACTTT. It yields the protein CASSTQGTYNSPLHF.

CDR3 protein: CASSFGTGGTLYGYTF. In DNA, the CDR3 is TGTGCCAGCAGCTTCGGGACAGGGGGTACTCTCTATGGCTACACCTTC. The V call is TRBV7-9, the J call TRBJ1-2; TRBD1 matches 11 bases. V gave up 3 bases and J gave up 4 bases; unmatched junction bases: 7. The V gene's germline CDR1 is SEHNR and CDR2 FQNEAQ (reference sequence). The CDR3 spans 16 residues. The full variable domain, completed using reference TRBV7-9 and TRBJ1-2, is DTGVSQNPRHKITKRGQNVTFRCDPISEHNRLYWYRQTLGQGPEFLTYFQNEAQLEKSRLLSDRFSAERPKGSFSTLEIQRTEQGDSAMYLCASSFGTGGTLYGYTFGSGTRLTVV.

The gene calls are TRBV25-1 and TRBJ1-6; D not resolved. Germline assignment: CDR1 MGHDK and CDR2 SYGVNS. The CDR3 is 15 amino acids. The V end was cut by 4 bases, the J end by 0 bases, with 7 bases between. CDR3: CASSARGSYNSPLHF. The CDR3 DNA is TGTGCCAGCAGTGCTCGGGGCTCCTATAATTCACCCCTCCACTTT.

CDR3 sequence: CASSPAEWYNSPLHF. The CDR3 region has the DNA TGTGCCAGCTCACCGGCGGAGTGGTATAATTCACCCCTCCACTTT. This sequence joins TRBV18 and TRBJ1-6, with D unclear. The CDR3 length is 15 residues. In germline, CDR1 is KGHSH, CDR2 LQKENI. V was trimmed by 3 bases and J by 4 bases, leaving 10 bases between them.

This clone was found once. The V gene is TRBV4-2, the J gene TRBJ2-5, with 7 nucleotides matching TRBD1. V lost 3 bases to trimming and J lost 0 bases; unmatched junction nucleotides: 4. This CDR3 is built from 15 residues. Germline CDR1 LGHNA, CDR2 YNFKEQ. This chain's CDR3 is CASSHSTGDQETQYF. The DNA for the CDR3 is TGTGCCAGCAGCCACTCTACAGGGGACCAAGAGACCCAGTACTTC.

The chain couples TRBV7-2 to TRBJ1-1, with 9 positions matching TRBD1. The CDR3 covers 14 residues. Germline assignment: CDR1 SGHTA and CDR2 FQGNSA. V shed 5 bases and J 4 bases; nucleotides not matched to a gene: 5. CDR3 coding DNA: TGTGCCAGCAGCATGGGACAGGGCGGCACTGAAGCTTTCTTT. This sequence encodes CASSMGQGGTEAFF.

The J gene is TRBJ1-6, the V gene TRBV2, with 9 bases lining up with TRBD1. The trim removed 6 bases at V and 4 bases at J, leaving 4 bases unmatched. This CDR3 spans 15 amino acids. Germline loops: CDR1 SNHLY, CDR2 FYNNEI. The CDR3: CASSGQGMYNSPLHF. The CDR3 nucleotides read TGTGCCAGCAGCGGACAGGGGATGTATAATTCACCCCTCCACTTT.

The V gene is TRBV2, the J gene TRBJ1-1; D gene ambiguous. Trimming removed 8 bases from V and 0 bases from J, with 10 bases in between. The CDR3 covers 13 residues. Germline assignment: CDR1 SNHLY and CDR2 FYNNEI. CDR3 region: CASRRRVNTEAFF. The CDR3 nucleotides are TGTGCCAGCCGTAGGCGGGTGAACACTGAAGCTTTCTTT.

The CDR3, as DNA: TGTGCCAGTAGTTTCTCAGGGGCGCAGGGTGGCTACACCTTC. Protein product: CASSFSGAQGGYTF. The chain recombines TRBV19 with TRBJ1-2; D perhaps matches TRBD1 (6 bases). The CDR3 contains 14 residues. Trimming took 5 bases from V and 7 from J, leaving 17 bases between them. CDR1 and CDR2 (germline): LNHDA, SQIVND (reference sequence).